Listed here are 22 T cell receptor beta chains from one sample, sequenced in a study of blood T cell repertoires in COVID-19 (dated by TCRdb to about 2020). The library was generated by the immunoSEQ multiplex PCR assay. TCRdb took over this immuneACCESS table, retaining in-frame rearrangements with V and J assigned. Such tables are incomplete; in checked studies, under half of the missing clones stem from an unresolved V gene, and the remainder is unexplained. Recorded for this sample are about 160,000 clones; about 91% of them occurred a single time. The ten largest account for 3.9% of the sample. What was sequenced was peripheral blood. The source is a woman aged 55-69 years who had recovered from COVID-19.

The chain has TRBV10-3 and TRBJ1-3; tentatively, D is TRBD1 (5 bases). V lost 0 bases, J lost 4 bases, and 10 bases lay in between. The length of the CDR3 is 15 residues. Germline CDR1 is ENHRY and CDR2 is SYGVKD. CDR3 DNA: TGTGCCATCAGTGAGTCTGGGGCGCTCGGAAACACCATATATTTT. Translating it yields CAISESGALGNTIYF.

This chain uses TRBV3-1 (or the pseudogene TRBV3-2) with TRBJ1-2; maybe TRBD1 (5 bases). The CDR3 contains 14 residues. CDR1 is LGHDT, CDR2 YNNKEL, per germline (reference sequence). Trimming removed 0 bases at V and 4 bases at J, with 9 bases between. For the CDR3, the DNA is TGTGCCAGCAGCCAAGATACAGGCGGCTATGGCTACACCTTC. It is translated as CASSQDTGGYGYTF.

The rearrangement uses TRBV4-2 and TRBJ1-5; D is undetermined. Looked up from germline, CDR1 is LGHNA and CDR2 is YNFKEQ. The V end lost 5 bases, the J end lost 2 bases, and 13 bases lay between the germline ends. The CDR3 is 15 residues long. CDR3 residues: CASSLSRGRNQPQHF. Here the CDR3 DNA reads TGTGCCAGCAGCTTAAGTAGAGGTCGCAATCAGCCCCAGCATTTT.

The chain has TRBV5-6 and TRBJ1-4; D possibly corresponds to TRBD1 (6 bases). The V gene's germline CDR1 is SGHDT and CDR2 YYEEEE. V dropped 3 bases and J dropped 5 bases, with 17 bases sitting between them. The CDR3 consists of 16 residues. The CDR3 sequence: CASSSTYREGNEKLFF. The CDR3 DNA reads TGTGCCAGCAGCTCTACCTACAGGGAGGGGAATGAAAAACTGTTTTTT.

V gene TRBV11-2 combines with J gene TRBJ2-5, with D possibly matching TRBD2 (5 bases). V shed 0 bases and J shed 7 bases, with 12 bases lying between them. CDR1 and CDR2 (germline): SGHAT, FQNNGV. The CDR3 length is 14 residues. For the CDR3, the DNA is TGTGCCAGCAGCTTAGATAAACCCGCGGGGACCCAGTACTTC. Translated, it gives CASSLDKPAGTQYF. The full variable domain, its missing parts supplied by reference TRBV11-2 and TRBJ2-5, is EAGVAQSPRYKIIEKRQSVAFWCNPISGHATLYWYQQILGQGPKLLIQFQNNGVVDDSQLPKDRFSAERLKGVDSTLKIQPAKLEDSAVYLCASSLDKPAGTQYFGPGTRLLVL.

This chain connects TRBV4-1 to TRBJ2-3, with 8 positions matching TRBD2. The CDR3 covers 15 residues. Per germline, CDR1 MGHRA and CDR2 YSYEKL. The V gene end was trimmed by 4 bases and the J gene end by 4 bases; junction bases not matched to a gene: 7. CDR3 amino acids: CASSLYSGEADTQYF. CDR3 bases: TGCGCCAGCAGCCTATATAGCGGGGAGGCAGATACGCAGTATTTT.

The chain combines TRBV6-2 or TRBV6-3 with TRBJ1-1, with 8 bases aligning to TRBD1. The CDR3 runs to 17 residues. V shed 5 bases, J shed 1 base, and the junction held 12 bases outside the gene matches. Germline CDR1 MNHEY, CDR2 SVGEGT. This chain's CDR3 is CASSHYQPGTGNTEAFF. CDR3 nucleotides: TGTGCCAGCAGTCACTATCAACCCGGGACAGGGAACACTGAAGCTTTCTTT.

CDR3 residues: CASSELAGTVDTQYF. CDR3 DNA sequence: TGTGCCAGCAGTGAACTAGCGGGGACTGTAGATACGCAGTATTTT. The chain uses TRBV27 and TRBJ2-3, with 10 bases fitting TRBD2. V was clipped by 5 bases and J by 5 bases; unmatched bases: 7. Per the germline V gene, CDR1 is MNHEY and CDR2 is SMNVEV (reference sequence). The CDR3 totals 15 residues.

The V gene is TRBV5-8, the J gene TRBJ2-5, with TRBD2 matching over 7 bases. CDR3 length: 14 residues. Germline CDR1 is SGHTS and CDR2 is YDEGEE. V shed 3 bases, J shed 5 bases, and the junction held 7 bases outside the gene matches. The CDR3 here is CASSSWGGTETQYF. The CDR3 nucleotides read TGTGCCAGCAGCTCTTGGGGGGGGACGGAGACCCAGTACTTC.

The chain couples TRBV10-1 to TRBJ2-1; TRBD2 matches at 7 bases. The CDR3 spans 16 residues. Trimming at V came to 0 bases and at J to 3 bases, leaving 5 bases not matched to a gene. In germline, CDR1 is WNHNN, CDR2 SYGVQD (reference sequence). The DNA of the CDR3 is TGCGCCAGCAGTGAGTCGATGGGGGGGTTCTACAATGAGCAGTTCTTC. This gives the protein CASSESMGGFYNEQFF.

V and J are TRBV2 and TRBJ2-1; the D is unclear. The CDR3 runs to 11 residues. The germline CDR1 and CDR2 sequences are SNHLY and FYNNEI. The V and J ends lost 3 bases and 8 bases respectively, with 5 bases between them. The CDR3 nucleotides are TGTGCCAGCAGTGAGTACTATGAGCAGTTCTTC. Protein product: CASSEYYEQFF. Based on the CDR3 plus reference TRBV2 and TRBJ2-1, the full variable domain is EPEVTQTPSHQVTQMGQEVILRCVPISNHLYFYWYRQILGQKVEFLVSFYNNEISEKSEIFDDQFSVERPDGSNFTLKIRSTKLEDSAMYFCASSEYYEQFFGPGTRLTVL.

V is TRBV7-9 and J is TRBJ2-5; perhaps TRBD2 as D (6 bases). The V end lost 3 bases, the J end lost 3 bases, and 14 bases lay between the germline ends. Germline V gene sequence: CDR1 SEHNR, CDR2 FQNEAQ (reference sequence). The CDR3 extends over 15 amino acids. CDR3 sequence reads: CASSFGGSAKETQYF. Written as DNA, the CDR3 is TGTGCCAGCAGCTTTGGAGGGAGTGCGAAAGAGACCCAGTACTTC.

The chain combines TRBV5-1 with TRBJ2-3; 8 bases are shared with TRBD1. The ends lost 4 bases at V and 2 bases at J; junction bases unmatched: 15. The CDR3 runs 18 residues. Germline assignment: CDR1 SGHRS and CDR2 YFSETQ. CDR3 loop: CASSRRPTGGVDTDTQYF. The CDR3 DNA follows: TGCGCCAGCAGCCGAAGACCTACAGGGGGAGTAGACACAGATACGCAGTATTTT.

This rearrangement joins TRBV4-1 to TRBJ1-5; 8 bases fit TRBD1. CDR1 is MGHRA, CDR2 YSYEKL, per germline. This CDR3 has 14 amino acids. Unmatched junction bases numbered 5, after V lost 4 bases and J lost 6 bases. The CDR3 nucleotides are TGCGCCAGCAGCCTCGGACAGGGAGGTCAGCCCCAGCATTTT. Its protein product is CASSLGQGGQPQHF.

The chain couples TRBV11-2 to TRBJ2-3; a weak D match, TRBD2 (6 bases). The CDR3 loop spans 14 amino acids. Germline V CDR1 and CDR2: SGHAT, FQNNGV. Trimming removed 5 bases from V and 6 bases from J, with 15 bases in between. The CDR3 loop is CASSPRPGVDTQYF. DNA for the CDR3: TGTGCCAGCAGCCCCAGACCGGGGGTGGATACGCAGTATTTT.

This clone was counted only a few times. The rearrangement uses TRBV4-3 and TRBJ1-6; TRBD1 aligns across 7 bases. CDR3 length: 17 residues. V trimming: 2 bases; J trimming: 4 bases; junction bases outside the gene matches: 8. Germline values: CDR1 LGHNA, CDR2 YSLEER. CDR3 coding DNA: TGCGCCAGCAGCCAAAAACAGGGGACAGCGTATAATTCACCCCTCCACTTT. This codes for CASSQKQGTAYNSPLHF.

The gene calls are TRBV11-3 and TRBJ2-3; the match to TRBD2 covers 8 bases. The ends lost 5 bases at V and 2 bases at J; junction bases unmatched: 9. From germline, CDR1 is SGHNT and CDR2 YENEEA. This CDR3 comprises 16 residues. CDR3 coding DNA: TGTGCCAGCAGCAGATTTGCGGGGGGCACCACAGATACGCAGTATTTT. Its translation: CASSRFAGGTTDTQYF.

The J gene is TRBJ2-1, the V gene TRBV27, with 9 bases aligning to TRBD2. The CDR3 runs 16 residues. The germline V gene has CDR1 MNHEY and CDR2 SMNVEV (reference sequence). The V and J ends lost 5 bases and 2 bases, in that order; junction bases with no gene match: 7. CDR3 bases: TGTGCCAGCAGTCTAACCGGGACTAGCCCCTACAATGAGCAGTTCTTC. This encodes CASSLTGTSPYNEQFF.

The chain recombines TRBV6-5 with TRBJ1-2; 9 nucleotides match TRBD1. CDR1 MNHEY and CDR2 SVGAGI come from the germline V gene. The V gene end was trimmed by 6 bases and the J gene end by 8 bases; junction bases not matched to a gene: 4. The CDR3 is 12 amino acids. CDR3 residues: CASSRDREGYTF. CDR3 nucleotides: TGTGCCAGCAGCCGGGACAGGGAGGGCTACACCTTC.

The chain links TRBV6-1 to TRBJ2-5; no definite D call. V lost 1 base, J lost 3 bases, and 6 bases lay in between. This CDR3 spans 13 amino acids. Germline V gives CDR1 MNHNS, CDR2 SASEGT. CDR3 in DNA: TGTGCCAGCAGTGAAGTCCGAGAAGAGACCCAGTACTTC. Its protein product is CASSEVREETQYF.

The chain combines TRBV19 with TRBJ1-2; D perhaps matches TRBD1 (6 bases). The ends were cut back, 4 bases at V and 0 bases at J, with 12 bases in the middle. CDR1 LNHDA and CDR2 SQIVND come from the germline V gene (reference sequence). The CDR3 runs 15 residues. The CDR3 DNA reads as TGTGCCAGTAGTAGACCCTCAGGGGCTAACTATGGCTACACCTTC. This codes for CASSRPSGANYGYTF.

V usage is TRBV5-1 and J usage is TRBJ2-2; D is undetermined. The CDR3 sequence is 15 residues long. Germline V gives CDR1 SGHRS, CDR2 YFSETQ. The V end lost 8 bases, the J end lost 1 base, and 15 bases lay between the germline ends. The CDR3 nucleotides read TGCGCCAGTAAGCTCCAGGAACTGAACACCGGGGAGCTGTTTTTT. Translation: CASKLQELNTGELFF.